This is a list of T cell receptor beta chains from one sample in a study of blood T cell repertoires in COVID-19. Assay used: immunoSEQ multiplex PCR; TCRdb lists only in-frame clones, some missing. The sample gives more than 100,000 clones, approximately 81% of which show up once; approximately 4% is in the top ten. The specimen sequenced was peripheral blood. The source of these receptors is a woman at least 80 years old with acute or convalescent COVID-19. The CDR3 runs from the conserved cysteine through the conserved F or W. The D gene is left open where the match is weak. Clone sizes are given selectively: once, few, many, or a class where the clone is expanded.

clone_size	v_call	j_call	d_call	cdr3_length	cdr3_nt	cdr3_aa
-	TRBV4-2	TRBJ1-5	TRBD1	16	TGTGCCAGCAGCCAGGATCCCGGACAGGGTCATCAGCCCCAGCATTTT	CASSQDPGQGHQPQHF
-	TRBV5-1	TRBJ2-1	TRBD1	12	TGCGCCAGCAGCAACAGGGGGAATGAGCAGTTCTTC	CASSNRGNEQFF
-	TRBV5-6	TRBJ2-2	-	15	TGTGCCAGCAGCTTGGCCAGTAGGGGGTCCGGGGAGCTGTTTTTT	CASSLASRGSGELFF
-	TRBV6-2/TRBV6-3	TRBJ2-7	TRBD1	16	TGTGCCAGCAGTTCCACCGGGACAGGGAGACTCTACGAGCAGTACTTC	CASSSTGTGRLYEQYF
-	TRBV7-9	TRBJ2-7	TRBD2	15	TGTGCCAGCAGCCGGCAGCGGGGGGCGGGATACGAGCAGTACTTC	CASSRQRGAGYEQYF
-	TRBV5-6	TRBJ2-5	-	13	TGTGCCAGCAGCCTGGGGAGGCAAGAGACCCAGTACTTC	CASSLGRQETQYF
-	TRBV18	TRBJ2-2	TRBD1	16	TGTGCCAGCTCACCACGCACAGGGGAAACCACCGGGGAGCTGTTTTTT	CASSPRTGETTGELFF
-	TRBV5-1	TRBJ2-1	-	17	TGCGCCAGCAGCTTGGTGGCAGGGGAGAATTGGAAAAATGAGCAGTTCTTC	CASSLVAGENWKNEQFF
-	TRBV5-6	TRBJ1-4	TRBD1	17	TGTGCCAGCAGCCGAACATACCCGACAGGGGGTATTGAAAAACTGTTTTTT	CASSRTYPTGGIEKLFF
-	TRBV6-5	TRBJ1-2	-	13	TGTGCCAGCAGGATTACAGTAAACTATGGCTACACCTTC	CASRITVNYGYTF
-	TRBV7-9	TRBJ2-1	-	14	TGTGCCAGCAGCCCCGGGAGCGTCTACAATGAGCAGTTCTTC	CASSPGSVYNEQFF
few	TRBV15	TRBJ1-5	-	18	TGTGCCACCAGCGAGGGTCTCCAACGCGAGGTAAACAATCAGCCCCAGCATTTT	CATSEGLQREVNNQPQHF
-	TRBV27	TRBJ2-3	-	11	TGTGCCAGCAGGGCCACAGATACGCAGTATTTT	CASRATDTQYF
-	TRBV6-5	TRBJ1-3	-	13	TGTGCCAGCAGCCAGGCCTGGGGAAACACCATATATTTT	CASSQAWGNTIYF
once	TRBV29-1	TRBJ1-2	-	15	TGCAGCGTTGATTGGTCCTCGGGTGCGAACTATGGCTACACCTTC	CSVDWSSGANYGYTF
-	TRBV27	TRBJ2-1	-	15	TGTGCCAGCAGTTTATCTGCGACTTACTCCAATGAGCAGTTCTTC	CASSLSATYSNEQFF
-	TRBV7-2	TRBJ1-1	-	14	TGTGCCAGCAGCGACCGTTCGGGGAACACTGAAGCTTTCTTT	CASSDRSGNTEAFF
few	TRBV2	TRBJ2-5	-	14	TGTGCCAGCCAGCCTGTCACGGAGCAAGAGACCCAGTACTTC	CASQPVTEQETQYF
once	TRBV6-6	TRBJ1-5	-	13	TGTGCCAGCAGTTCAGGGGAATATCAGCCCCAGCATTTT	CASSSGEYQPQHF
-	TRBV6-6	TRBJ2-1	TRBD1	16	TGTGCCAGCAGTTACCCTGGGACAGGGCTGGGGAATGAGCAGTTCTTC	CASSYPGTGLGNEQFF
few	TRBV9	TRBJ1-5	-	14	TGTGCCAGCAGCCCCCGGGACAACAATCAGCCCCAGCATTTT	CASSPRDNNQPQHF
-	TRBV5-4	TRBJ2-5	TRBD2	16	TGTGCCAGCAGCGCTATACCGACTAGCGGGAGGGAGACCCAGTACTTC	CASSAIPTSGRETQYF
-	TRBV21-1	TRBJ1-5	-	16	TGTGCCAGCAGCAAAGGTCGGGATGATGGCAATCAGCCCCAGCATTTT	CASSKGRDDGNQPQHF
-	TRBV7-2	TRBJ2-5	-	14	TGTGCCAGCAGCTTAGTTAGCAGGGGTGAGACCCAGTACTTC	CASSLVSRGETQYF
-	TRBV7-8	TRBJ1-5	-	13	TGTGCCAGCAGCCACAGGGTAGGTCAGCCCCAGCATTTT	CASSHRVGQPQHF
-	TRBV5-6	TRBJ2-5	TRBD2	16	TGTGCCAGCAGCTTGGGGCTAGCGGGGGGTCAAGAGACCCAGTACTTC	CASSLGLAGGQETQYF
-	TRBV1	TRBJ2-1	-	16	TGCACCAGCAGCCAAGTCCCCGGGGCGGGGATCAATGAGCAGTTCTTC	CTSSQVPGAGINEQFF
-	TRBV7-2	TRBJ2-7	TRBD1	13	TGTGCCAGCAGCTTACTACAGGGGTTCGAGCAGTACTTC	CASSLLQGFEQYF
-	TRBV13	TRBJ1-4	TRBD1	15	TGTGCCAGCAGCCTTTACAGGGGGGGGAATGAAAAACTGTTTTTT	CASSLYRGGNEKLFF
once	TRBV3-1/TRBV3-2	TRBJ1-2	-	14	TGTGCCAGCAGCTCGGGACTCGCATTGAATGGCTACACCTTC	CASSSGLALNGYTF
-	TRBV29-1	TRBJ2-5	TRBD1	15	TGCAGCGTTGAGAGGACAGGCACGTACCAAGAGACCCAGTACTTC	CSVERTGTYQETQYF
-	TRBV14	TRBJ1-6	TRBD1	15	TGTGCCAGCAGCCTACAGGGGGCGGCAAATTCACCCCTCCACTTT	CASSLQGAANSPLHF